Listed below are T cell receptor beta chains from one sample, sequenced in a study of T cells in localized non-small cell lung cancer. The method was immunoSEQ multiplex PCR; TCRdb's version includes in-frame clones alone and lacks a portion of them. The repertoire holds about 6,700 clones, with 43% as singletons. Sequences were derived from lung tumor tissue, sampled before any cancer treatment. The source of these receptors is a man aged 40 to 70 with stage III lung adenocarcinoma. The CDR3 runs from the conserved cysteine through the conserved F or W. A D gene is named only where the DNA matches it firmly. Not all rows give a size; the values are once, few, many and, for expanded clones, a class.

j_call d_call clone_size v_call cdr3_aa cdr3_nt
TRBJ1-5 NA once TRBV19 CASAGGYNQPQHF TGTGCCAGTGCGGGGGGTTACAACCAGCCCCAGCATTTT
TRBJ1-1 NA few TRBV9 CASSVGPDRGTEAFF TGTGCCAGCAGCGTAGGACCGGATAGAGGCACTGAAGCTTTCTTT
TRBJ2-7 NA NA TRBV19 CASSRIGSAPIAYEQYF TGTGCCAGTAGTAGGATAGGGTCGGCCCCAATCGCCTACGAGCAGTACTTC
TRBJ2-1 NA NA TRBV11-3 CASSLGLDYNEQFF TGTGCCAGCAGCTTAGGGCTAGACTACAATGAGCAGTTCTTC
TRBJ2-3 NA once TRBV28 CASSLRPGAKKDTQYF TGTGCCAGCAGTCTCCGCCCAGGGGCAAAGAAGGATACGCAGTATTTT
TRBJ2-5 NA medium-sized TRBV29-1 CSVEGGTETQYF TGCAGCGTTGAAGGAGGGACCGAGACCCAGTACTTC
TRBJ2-5 NA NA TRBV6-8 CASTGSAKETQYF TGTGCCAGCACAGGGTCCGCGAAAGAGACCCAGTACTTC
TRBJ1-1 TRBD1 few TRBV6-8 CASRRQGQEAFF TGTGCCAGCAGACGACAGGGCCAAGAAGCTTTCTTT
TRBJ1-4 NA few TRBV6-7 CATPGGGEKLFF TGTGCCACCCCGGGGGGTGGGGAAAAACTGTTTTTT
TRBJ2-1 TRBD2 NA TRBV6-8 CASSYSKRLADDEQFF TGTGCCAGCAGTTACTCGAAGAGACTAGCCGACGATGAGCAGTTCTTC
TRBJ2-1 TRBD1 NA TRBV11-3 CASGTVSSYNEQFF TGTGCCAGCGGGACAGTATCCTCCTACAATGAGCAGTTCTTC
TRBJ2-7 TRBD1 NA TRBV9 CASSDTGVEQYF TGTGCCAGCAGTGACACAGGGGTCGAGCAGTACTTC
TRBJ2-5 TRBD2 few TRBV4-1 CASSQDRSSGVFLETQYF TGCGCCAGCAGCCAAGATCGTAGTAGCGGGGTGTTTTTGGAGACCCAGTACTTC
TRBJ1-2 TRBD1 few TRBV9 CASFDRGLYGYTF TGTGCCAGTTTCGACAGGGGGCTCTATGGCTACACCTTC
TRBJ2-7 TRBD2 NA TRBV30 CAWSGKGLAGGREYF TGTGCCTGGAGTGGAAAGGGACTAGCGGGAGGGCGGGAGTACTTC
TRBJ1-6 TRBD1 few TRBV5-1 CASSWDREGSPLHF TGCGCCAGCAGCTGGGACAGGGAGGGATCACCCCTCCACTTT
TRBJ1-2 NA few TRBV19 CASSIDRPGPVGYTF TGTGCCAGTAGTATAGACCGCCCGGGGCCAGTTGGCTACACCTTC
TRBJ1-2 NA NA TRBV9 CASQPQPGPLGGYTF TGTGCCAGTCAACCCCAACCGGGTCCCCTGGGTGGCTACACCTTC
TRBJ1-1 NA NA TRBV28 CASSLSGTNTEAFF TGTGCCAGCAGTTTATCGGGGACAAACACTGAAGCTTTCTTT
TRBJ2-7 TRBD1 NA TRBV12-5 CASYDRGDYEQYF TGTGCTAGTTATGACAGGGGAGACTACGAGCAGTACTTC
TRBJ2-3 NA NA TRBV19 CASSIAGDTDTQYF TGTGCCAGTAGTATAGCGGGAGACACAGATACGCAGTATTTT
TRBJ2-5 NA medium-sized TRBV6-8 CASSYGIFEETQYF TGTGCCAGCAGTTACGGGATATTCGAAGAGACCCAGTACTTC
TRBJ2-1 TRBD2 NA TRBV19 CASSVRTSVYNEQFF TGTGCCAGTAGTGTTAGGACTAGCGTATACAATGAGCAGTTCTTC
TRBJ1-2 NA NA TRBV28 CASSPAERLYGYTF TGTGCCAGCAGTCCTGCCGAGAGGCTCTATGGCTACACCTTC
TRBJ2-1 NA NA TRBV30 CAWSVRGWNEQFF TGTGCCTGGAGTGTAAGGGGGTGGAATGAGCAGTTCTTC
TRBJ1-1 NA few TRBV6-8 CASTTGTTNTEAFF TGTGCCAGCACGACCGGGACAACGAACACTGAAGCTTTCTTT
TRBJ1-1 TRBD1 many TRBV11-3 CASSFGQGLTEAFF TGTGCCAGCAGCTTCGGACAGGGGCTGACTGAAGCTTTCTTT
TRBJ2-1 NA many TRBV6-8 CASSPSTGAAGNEQFF TGTGCCAGCAGTCCCAGCACGGGGGCAGCGGGGAATGAGCAGTTCTTC
TRBJ2-1 TRBD2 few TRBV11-3 CASSLDGRARNEQFF TGTGCCAGCAGCTTGGACGGGAGGGCCCGAAATGAGCAGTTCTTC